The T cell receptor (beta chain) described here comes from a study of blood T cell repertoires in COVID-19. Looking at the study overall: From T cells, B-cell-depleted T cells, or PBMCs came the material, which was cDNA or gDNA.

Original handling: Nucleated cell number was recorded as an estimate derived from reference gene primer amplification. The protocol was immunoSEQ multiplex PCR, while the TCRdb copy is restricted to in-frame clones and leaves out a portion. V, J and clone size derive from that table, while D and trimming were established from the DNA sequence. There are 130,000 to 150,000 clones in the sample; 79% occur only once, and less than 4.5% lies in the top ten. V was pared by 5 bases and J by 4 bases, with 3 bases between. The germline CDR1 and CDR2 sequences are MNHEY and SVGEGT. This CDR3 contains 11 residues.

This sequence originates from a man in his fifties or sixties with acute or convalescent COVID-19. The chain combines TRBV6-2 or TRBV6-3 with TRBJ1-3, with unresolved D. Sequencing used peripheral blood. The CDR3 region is CASSQGNTIYF. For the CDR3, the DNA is TGTGCCAGCAGTCAAGGAAACACCATATATTTT.